Following are 7 T cell receptor beta chains from one sample sequenced in a study of T cells in Graves' hyperthyroidism and ophthalmopathy. Template material for amplifying TCR beta CDR3 regions consisted of RNA transcripts. Carried out on the TCR CDR3, a first-round RT-PCR used the HTBI primer set. TCRdb redid the calling of the multiplex PCR reads with MiXCR, one entry per CDR3 protein. The sample consists of a few hundred thousand distinct CDR3 sequences, 15% to 19% of them appearing once. The material sequenced was blood. Source of these receptors: a young woman with Graves' hyperthyroidism that later progressed to Graves' ophthalmopathy.

The J gene is TRBJ2-1, the V gene TRBV20-1, with D possibly being TRBD1 (6 bases). The CDR3 sequence is 14 residues long. V shed 4 bases and J shed 7 bases, with 17 bases lying between them. Per germline, CDR1 DFQATT and CDR2 SNEGSKA (reference sequence). CDR3 bases: TGCAGTGCTAACTCAGGGGTAGAGGCGAATGAGCAGTTCTTC. The encoded protein is CSANSGVEANEQFF.

This clonotype was recorded many times. The V and J genes are TRBV12-3 or TRBV12-4 and TRBJ2-5; perhaps TRBD2 as D (5 bases). Between the trimmed V and J ends, which lost 5 bases and 5 bases, there was a span of 15 bases. The CDR3 totals 14 residues. The CDR3 loop reads CASSRWGVVETQYF. The CDR3 nucleotides are TGTGCCAGCAGTCGTTGGGGAGTGGTGGAGACCCAGTACTTC.

V usage is TRBV3-1 and J usage is TRBJ2-7; maybe TRBD2 (6 bases). V lost 1 base and J 4 bases, leaving 20 bases between the germline ends. The CDR3 has 17 amino acids. Per germline, CDR1 LGHDT and CDR2 YNNKEL (reference sequence). CDR3 loop: CASSQVKAAGSSYEQYF. In DNA form, the CDR3 reads TGTGCCAGCAGCCAAGTCAAGGCGGCGGGGTCCTCTTACGAGCAGTACTTC.

This sequence joins TRBV9 and TRBJ2-1; D is possibly TRBD1 or TRBD2 (5 bases each). The V end lost 0 bases, the J end lost 0 bases, and 7 bases lay between the germline ends. The CDR3 runs to 15 residues. CDR1 is SGDLS and CDR2 is YYNGEE in the germline V gene. CDR3: CASSVERGSYNEQFF. The CDR3, as DNA: TGTGCCAGCAGCGTAGAGAGGGGCTCCTACAATGAGCAGTTCTTC.

This clonotype was counted ten times or more. The chain uses TRBV27 and TRBJ1-5, with D tentatively TRBD1 (6 bases). The CDR3 consists of 13 residues. Germline loops: CDR1 MNHEY, CDR2 SMNVEV (reference sequence). Trimming shortened V by 5 bases and J by 7 bases, and 12 bases separated the two germline ends. The DNA of the CDR3 is TGTGCCAGCAGTGTGACAGGCCTACAGCCCCAGCATTTT. Protein sequence: CASSVTGLQPQHF.

This clonotype was seen repeatedly, ten times or more. The genes are TRBV6-8 and TRBJ2-3, with TRBD2 identical over 9 bases. This CDR3 has 20 residues. V lost 5 bases and J lost 2; bases outside the gene matches: 20. Germline assignment: CDR1 MNHGY and CDR2 SAAAGT. CDR3 DNA sequence: TGTGCCAGCAGTCACCCCGGGTCCCCGCTAGCGGGAAAGAACACAGATACGCAGTATTTT. Translated, it gives CASSHPGSPLAGKNTDTQYF.

This clonotype was seen many times. The rearrangement uses TRBV18 and TRBJ1-5; 8 positions agree with TRBD1. The trim removed 3 bases at V and 5 bases at J, leaving 3 bases unmatched. Germline V gene sequence: CDR1 KGHSH, CDR2 LQKENI. The CDR3 contains 14 residues. The CDR3 here is CASSPGQGDQPQHF. The DNA of the CDR3 is TGTGCCAGCTCACCTGGACAGGGCGATCAGCCCCAGCATTTT.